This T cell receptor beta chain derives from a study of spatial heterogeneity in lung cancer. Whole-study context: Alpha-chain sequences were consistently detected less often than beta-chain sequences. Matched bulk RNA-seq yielded a T cell transcriptional module score. Counts of TCR transcripts in tumor regions correlated strongly with that score. Study-level points and caveats: Tracking of tumor mutation counts was seen in expanded intratumoral alpha and beta TCR counts.

Each TCR cDNA molecule bore a unique molecular identifier. MiXCR was run by TCRdb on the 5' RACE reads, yielding one entry per CDR3 protein. The sample records about 16,000 distinct CDR3 sequences, about 6.7% being singletons. The time point denotes: sample taken at primary tumor resection. From tumor, nontumor lung or frozen PBMC, whole RNA was taken unsorted for sequencing. The CDR3 has 15 residues. The junction had 6 bases not matched to a gene; V was cut back by 2 bases and J by 3 bases. The germline V gene has CDR1 SGHNT and CDR2 YYREEE (reference sequence). As to this clonotype: Its antigen is not identified. This beta chain is an unintended read in a library built for alpha chains; its size means little.

The rearrangement links TRBV5-4 to TRBJ2-5; TRBD1 agrees at 8 bases. This TCR derives from a female donor with early-stage non-small cell lung cancer. The sample here was lung tumor tissue, taken at surgery. CDR3 amino acids: CASSLGQGGKETQYF. The CDR3 region has the DNA TGTGCCAGCAGCTTAGGACAGGGCGGAAAAGAGACCCAGTACTTC.